A single TCR beta chain is shown here with its context. The antigen is undetermined. The sample comes from a study of T cells expressing NK-cell markers. The wider study: Repertoires of TCR beta were obtained from T cells sorted as CD3+CD56+NKG2C+, CD3+CD56+NKG2C- and CD3+CD56-NKG2C+. The study sequenced eight donors, seven HCMV-seropositive and one seronegative.

cDNA encoding TCR beta was synthesized via 5'RACE template switching incorporating UMIs. TCRdb reanalyzed the 5' RACE reads, giving one entry per CDR3 protein sequence and no DNA. Here the sample table reports approximately 440,000 distinct CDR3 sequences. Broader study findings: The CD3+CD56-NKG2C+ fraction was also led by these clonotypes in a few donors.

The CDR3 covers 16 residues. Germline V CDR1 and CDR2: SGHVS, FQNEAQ. V gene TRBV7-8 combines with J gene TRBJ2-3; TCRdb reports TRBD1, a call that lacks DNA to check it against. The specimen sequenced was blood T cells: a sorted CD56 or NKG2C T cell subset, CD4+ or CD8+ T cells, or bulk PBMC T cells (not recorded which). The receptor was isolated from a woman aged 50 to 60 in good health. This chain's CDR3 is CASSSRGGASTDTQYF.